A selection of T cell receptor beta chains follows, all from one sample in a study of CD8+ T cells in alopecia areata. Repertoires were generated with immunoSEQ multiplex PCR, while TCRdb's copy carries only in-frame clones and drops some. Here the sample spans about 90,000 clones, about 40% being singletons. This specimen consisted of CD8+ T cells sorted from blood, obtained at week 24, from a patient treated with tofacitinib. Receptors originate from a human donor with alopecia areata. Each CDR3 is given with its conserved first and last residue. D genes are given only for firm matches.

d_call: .
v_call: TRBV2
cdr3_aa: CASSGGKEGYTF

d_call: .
v_call: TRBV9
cdr3_aa: CASSVSSTGTEFF

d_call: .
v_call: TRBV6-1
cdr3_aa: CASSDGGSTDTQYF

d_call: TRBD1
v_call: TRBV4-2
cdr3_aa: CASSHPNRGNTEAFF

d_call: .
v_call: TRBV2
cdr3_aa: CATSGSRYEQFF

d_call: .
v_call: TRBV7-9
cdr3_aa: CASSSSGVATNYGYTF

d_call: .
v_call: TRBV11-2
cdr3_aa: CASSRPGRADTQYF

d_call: .
v_call: TRBV4-1
cdr3_aa: CASRQRENTEAFF

d_call: .
v_call: TRBV7-9
cdr3_aa: CASSLATSYEQYF

d_call: .
v_call: TRBV30
cdr3_aa: CAWSGPVGGNTIYF

d_call: TRBD1
v_call: TRBV4-3
cdr3_aa: CASSQVDRASDEQYF

d_call: TRBD1
v_call: TRBV4-1
cdr3_aa: CASSQETGTRTEAFF

d_call: TRBD1
v_call: TRBV27
cdr3_aa: CASSPQGTFHEQYF

d_call: .
v_call: TRBV27
cdr3_aa: CASSFGAGLYNEQFF

d_call: .
v_call: TRBV7-8
cdr3_aa: CASSFSVNTGELFF

d_call: .
v_call: TRBV7-9
cdr3_aa: CASSLPGTGNTGELFF

d_call: .
v_call: TRBV29-1
cdr3_aa: CSVPSGPVDTQYF

d_call: .
v_call: TRBV9
cdr3_aa: CASSPYTGMNTEAFF

d_call: TRBD2
v_call: TRBV9
cdr3_aa: CASSVGLAGLQETQYF

d_call: .
v_call: TRBV2
cdr3_aa: CASSGSGGFYEQYF

d_call: .
v_call: TRBV7-6
cdr3_aa: CASSLGGQGQERGIGNQPQHF

d_call: TRBD2
v_call: TRBV2
cdr3_aa: CASHIRTGTSPYYEQYF

d_call: .
v_call: TRBV12-5
cdr3_aa: CASGLPKGTYEQYF

d_call: .
v_call: TRBV28
cdr3_aa: CASSLGGRSRDTQYF

d_call: .
v_call: TRBV4-3
cdr3_aa: CASSLSPPNTEAFF

d_call: TRBD1
v_call: TRBV27
cdr3_aa: CASSLDRVREQYF

d_call: .
v_call: TRBV9
cdr3_aa: CASSVPNTGELFF

d_call: TRBD2
v_call: TRBV9
cdr3_aa: CASSVVGLAGGLNEQFF

d_call: .
v_call: TRBV4-1
cdr3_aa: CASSQLVQRTDTQYF

d_call: TRBD2
v_call: TRBV4-3
cdr3_aa: CASSQDSGKSYEQYF

d_call: .
v_call: TRBV27
cdr3_aa: CASSPQGTVYEQYF

d_call: .
v_call: TRBV11-2
cdr3_aa: CASRRIHNTEAFF

d_call: .
v_call: TRBV29-1
cdr3_aa: CSVVEGARSNQPQHF

d_call: .
v_call: TRBV29-1
cdr3_aa: CSVLKRRRGTDTQYF

d_call: .
v_call: TRBV14
cdr3_aa: CASSWTSNWDTQYF

d_call: .
v_call: TRBV5-1
cdr3_aa: CASNSLGEQYF

d_call: TRBD1
v_call: TRBV9
cdr3_aa: CASSPGTGAYGGGYTF

d_call: .
v_call: TRBV6-5
cdr3_aa: CASSKNLGETQYF

d_call: TRBD2
v_call: TRBV4-2
cdr3_aa: CASSQARLAYEYEQYF

d_call: .
v_call: TRBV2
cdr3_aa: CASSEWLQETQYF

d_call: TRBD1
v_call: TRBV7-2
cdr3_aa: CASSPGTGGGYEQYF

d_call: .
v_call: TRBV6-1
cdr3_aa: CASAPGSGYTF

d_call: .
v_call: TRBV11-2
cdr3_aa: CASSSPQARGAFF

d_call: .
v_call: TRBV7-2
cdr3_aa: CASLRDDQETQYF

d_call: .
v_call: TRBV7-2
cdr3_aa: CASSLSTGQLTEAFF

d_call: .
v_call: TRBV10-3
cdr3_aa: CAISEPIAGANVLTF

d_call: TRBD2
v_call: TRBV7-2
cdr3_aa: CASSFTSGRARDTQYF

d_call: .
v_call: TRBV13
cdr3_aa: CASSTGTSHEQYF

d_call: TRBD2
v_call: TRBV6-5
cdr3_aa: CASSYSSGSSYEQYF

d_call: .
v_call: TRBV7-9
cdr3_aa: CASRPDGSNQPQHF

d_call: .
v_call: TRBV4-3
cdr3_aa: CASSPDSTIYEQYF

d_call: .
v_call: TRBV9
cdr3_aa: CASSGSSDPDTQYF

d_call: TRBD2
v_call: TRBV29-1
cdr3_aa: CSVVGGSSYEQYF